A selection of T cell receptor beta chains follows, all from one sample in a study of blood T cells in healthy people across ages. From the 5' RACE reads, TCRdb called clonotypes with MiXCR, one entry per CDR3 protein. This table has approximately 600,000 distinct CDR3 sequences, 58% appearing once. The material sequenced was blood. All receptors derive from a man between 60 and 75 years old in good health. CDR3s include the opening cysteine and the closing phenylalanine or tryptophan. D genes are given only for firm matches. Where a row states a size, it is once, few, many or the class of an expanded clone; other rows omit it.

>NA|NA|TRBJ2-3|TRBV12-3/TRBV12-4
TGTGCCAGCAGTTCCGCAGGGGATACGCAGTATTTT
CASSSAGDTQYF
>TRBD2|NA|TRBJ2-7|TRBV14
TGTGCCAGCAGCCAGTTAGGACTAGCGGCCAATGAGCAGTACTTC
CASSQLGLAANEQYF
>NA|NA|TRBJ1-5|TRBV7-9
TGTGCCAGCAGCTTAACAGCTGACCAGCCCCAGCATTTT
CASSLTADQPQHF
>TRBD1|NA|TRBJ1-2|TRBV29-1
TGCAGCGTCGCGACAGGGAAGTTCTACACCTTC
CSVATGKFYTF
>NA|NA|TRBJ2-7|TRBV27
TGTGCCAGCAGTCGTAACGGCCTAGGGGGTGACGAGCAGTACTTC
CASSRNGLGGDEQYF
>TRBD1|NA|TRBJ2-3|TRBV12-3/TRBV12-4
TGTGCCAGCAGAACCGGGACAGGGGCAACAGATACGCAGTATTTT
CASRTGTGATDTQYF
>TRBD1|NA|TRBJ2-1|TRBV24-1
TGTGCCACCAGTGATCCCAACAGGGGGATCAACAATGAGCAGTTCTTC
CATSDPNRGINNEQFF
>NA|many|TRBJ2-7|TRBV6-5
TGTGCCAGCAGTTACCGGGCTAGCAGCGAGCAGTACTTC
CASSYRASSEQYF
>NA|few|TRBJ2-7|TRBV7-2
TGTGCCAGCAGCTTAGAGGCTAGTTCTTACGAGCAGTACTTC
CASSLEASSYEQYF
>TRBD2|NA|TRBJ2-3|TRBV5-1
TGCGCCAGCAGCCTCGCGATGGCGGGAGATGGAAATACGAAGTATTTT
CASSLAMAGDGNTKYF
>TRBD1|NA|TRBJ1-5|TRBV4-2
TGTGCCAGCAGCCGCGGAACAGGGGACAATCAGCCCCAGCATTTT
CASSRGTGDNQPQHF
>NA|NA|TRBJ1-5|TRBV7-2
TGTGCCAGCAGCTTAGAGGCAGGTCCCCGGCCCCAGCATTTT
CASSLEAGPRPQHF
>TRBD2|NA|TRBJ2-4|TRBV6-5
TGTGCCAGCAGTTACTCTTACGGCGGGGGGGGGAAAAACATTCAGTACTTC
CASSYSYGGGGKNIQYF
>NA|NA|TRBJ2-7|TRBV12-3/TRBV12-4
TGTGCCAGCAGTTCACCCAAGCCGGGAATTCAGTACTTC
CASSSPKPGIQYF
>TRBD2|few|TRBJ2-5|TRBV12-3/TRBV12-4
TGTGCCACCAGCGGGGGGTCCCAAGAGACCCAGTACTTC
CATSGGSQETQYF
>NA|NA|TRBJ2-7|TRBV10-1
TGCGCCAGCAGTGACCCTGGCGATAGCGAGCAGTACTTC
CASSDPGDSEQYF
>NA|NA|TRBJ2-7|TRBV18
TGTGCCAGCTCACTCGGGCAGGACTCCTACGAGCAGTACTTC
CASSLGQDSYEQYF
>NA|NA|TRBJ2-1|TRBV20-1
TGCAGTGCTAGCGGGGGACCCTCCAACAATGAGCAGTTCTTC
CSASGGPSNNEQFF
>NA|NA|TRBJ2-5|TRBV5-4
TGTGCCAGCAGCTCCACAGGGAGACCCCAAGAGACCCAGTACTTC
CASSSTGRPQETQYF
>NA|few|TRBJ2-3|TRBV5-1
TGCGCCAGCAGCTTAGCAGGGTATACCACAGATACGCAGTATTTT
CASSLAGYTTDTQYF
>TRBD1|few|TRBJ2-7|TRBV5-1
TGCGCCAGCAGACCCGGGACAGGGTCCCACGAGCAGTACTTC
CASRPGTGSHEQYF